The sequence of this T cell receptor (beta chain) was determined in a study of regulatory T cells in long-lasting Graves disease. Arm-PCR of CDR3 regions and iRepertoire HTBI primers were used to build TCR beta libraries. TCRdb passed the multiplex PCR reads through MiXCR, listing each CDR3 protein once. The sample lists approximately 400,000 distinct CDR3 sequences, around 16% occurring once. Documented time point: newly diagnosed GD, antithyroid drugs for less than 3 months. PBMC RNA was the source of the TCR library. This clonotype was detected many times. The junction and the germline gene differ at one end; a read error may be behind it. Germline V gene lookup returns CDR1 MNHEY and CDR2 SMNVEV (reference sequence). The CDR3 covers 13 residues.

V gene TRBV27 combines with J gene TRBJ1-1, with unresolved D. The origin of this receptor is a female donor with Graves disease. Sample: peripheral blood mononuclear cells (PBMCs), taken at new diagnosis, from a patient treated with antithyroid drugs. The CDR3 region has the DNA TGTGCCAGCAGTGTATCAGATCCCAGCGAAGCTTTCTTT. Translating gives CASSVSDPSEAFF.